This entry describes one T cell receptor (beta chain). During its preparation, the TCRbeta library received unique molecular identifiers. MiXCR, applied by TCRdb to the PCR reads, yields one record per CDR3 protein. The table shows around 200,000 distinct CDR3 sequences, with around 6.8% occurring only once. The CDR3 runs 12 residues. Trimming cost V 4 bases and J 7 bases; bases outside gene matches: 2. Germline V lookup: CDR1 MNHEY, CDR2 SVGAGI. The data were taken from a study of T-cell reconstitution after alpha-beta-depleted transplantation in children. Sequencing used PBMCs from the stem cell graft donor, obtained from the stem cell graft. This rearrangement joins TRBV6-5 to TRBJ1-2; TRBD1 agrees at 8 bases. The TCR originated in a human donor who donated a stem cell graft to a child with Wiskott-Aldrich syndrome. CDR3 bases: TGTGCCAGCAGTTCAGGGGGCGGTGGCTACACCTTC. Its protein is CASSSGGGGYTF.